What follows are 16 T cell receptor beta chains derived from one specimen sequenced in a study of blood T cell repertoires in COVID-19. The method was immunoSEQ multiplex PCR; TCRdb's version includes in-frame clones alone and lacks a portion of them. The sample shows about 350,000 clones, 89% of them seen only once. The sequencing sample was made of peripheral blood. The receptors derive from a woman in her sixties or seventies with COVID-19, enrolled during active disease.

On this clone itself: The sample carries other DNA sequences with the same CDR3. The CDR3 loop reads CASSLGQANTEAFF. The CDR3 bases are TGCGCCAGCAGCTTGGGACAGGCCAACACTGAAGCTTTCTTT. The V call is TRBV5-1, the J call TRBJ1-1; D possibly corresponds to TRBD1 (6 bases). Between the trimmed V and J ends, which lost 0 bases and 2 bases, there was a span of 8 bases. The CDR3 covers 14 residues. Germline V gives CDR1 SGHRS, CDR2 YFSETQ.

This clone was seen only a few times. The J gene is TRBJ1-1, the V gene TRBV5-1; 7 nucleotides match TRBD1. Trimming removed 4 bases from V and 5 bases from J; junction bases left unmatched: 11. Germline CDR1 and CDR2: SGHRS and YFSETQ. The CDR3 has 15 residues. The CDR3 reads CASSQTGSGQTEAFF. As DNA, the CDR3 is TGCGCCAGCAGCCAGACAGGGTCCGGGCAGACTGAAGCTTTCTTT.

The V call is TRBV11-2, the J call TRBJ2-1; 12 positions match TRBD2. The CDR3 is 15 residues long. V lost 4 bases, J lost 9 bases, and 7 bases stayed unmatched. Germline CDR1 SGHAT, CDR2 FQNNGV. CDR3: CASSSRLAGGPEQFF. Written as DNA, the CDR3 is TGTGCCAGCAGCTCCCGGCTAGCGGGGGGGCCTGAGCAGTTCTTC.

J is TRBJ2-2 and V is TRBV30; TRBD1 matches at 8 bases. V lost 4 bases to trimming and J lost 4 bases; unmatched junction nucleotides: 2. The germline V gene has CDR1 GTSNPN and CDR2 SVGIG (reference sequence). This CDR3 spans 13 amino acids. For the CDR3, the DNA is TGTGCCTGGAACAGGGGGATCACCGGGGAGCTGTTTTTT. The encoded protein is CAWNRGITGELFF.

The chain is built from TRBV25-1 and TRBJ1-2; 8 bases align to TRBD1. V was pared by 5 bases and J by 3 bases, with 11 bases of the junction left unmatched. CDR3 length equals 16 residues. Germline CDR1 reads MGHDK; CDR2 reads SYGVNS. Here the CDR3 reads CASSPTGTGRDYGYTF. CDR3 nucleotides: TGTGCCAGCAGTCCTACGGGGACAGGCCGGGACTATGGCTACACCTTC.

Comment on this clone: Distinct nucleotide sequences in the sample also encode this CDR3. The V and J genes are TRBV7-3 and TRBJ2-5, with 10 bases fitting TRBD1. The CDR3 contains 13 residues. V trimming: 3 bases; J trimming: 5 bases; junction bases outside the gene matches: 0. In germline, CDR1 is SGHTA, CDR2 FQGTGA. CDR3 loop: CASSLDRGETQYF. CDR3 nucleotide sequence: TGTGCCAGCAGCTTGGACAGGGGGGAGACCCAGTACTTC.

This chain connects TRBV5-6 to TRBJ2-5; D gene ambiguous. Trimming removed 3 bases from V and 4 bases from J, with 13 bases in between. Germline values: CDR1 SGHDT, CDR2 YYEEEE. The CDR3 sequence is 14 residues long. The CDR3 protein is CASSSVGRGETQYF. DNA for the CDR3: TGTGCCAGCAGCTCCGTAGGAAGAGGAGAGACCCAGTACTTC.

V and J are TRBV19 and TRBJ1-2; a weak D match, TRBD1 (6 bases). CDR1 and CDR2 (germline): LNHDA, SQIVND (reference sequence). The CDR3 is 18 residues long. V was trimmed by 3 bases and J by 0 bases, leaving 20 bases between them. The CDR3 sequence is CASSILPGHQVSNYGYTF. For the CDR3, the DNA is TGTGCCAGTAGTATCCTTCCGGGACATCAGGTTTCTAACTATGGCTACACCTTC.

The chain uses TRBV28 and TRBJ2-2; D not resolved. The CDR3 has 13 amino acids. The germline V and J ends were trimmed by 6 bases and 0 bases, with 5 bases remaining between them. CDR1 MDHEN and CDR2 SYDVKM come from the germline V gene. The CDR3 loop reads CASRRSNTGELFF. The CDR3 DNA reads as TGTGCCAGCAGGCGATCGAACACCGGGGAGCTGTTTTTT.

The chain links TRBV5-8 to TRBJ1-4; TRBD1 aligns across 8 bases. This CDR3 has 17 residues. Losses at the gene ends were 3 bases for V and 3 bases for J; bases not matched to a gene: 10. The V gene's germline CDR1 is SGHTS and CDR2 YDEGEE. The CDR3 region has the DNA TGTGCCAGCAGCTCCGGGACAGGACAAGCCTCTAATGAAAAACTGTTTTTT. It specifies CASSSGTGQASNEKLFF.

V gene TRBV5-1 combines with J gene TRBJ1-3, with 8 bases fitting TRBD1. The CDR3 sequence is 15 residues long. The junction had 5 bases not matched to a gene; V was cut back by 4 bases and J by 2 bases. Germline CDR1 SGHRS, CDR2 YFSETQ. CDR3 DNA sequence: TGCGCCAGCAGCGTGACGACAGGGGCTGGAAACACCATATATTTT. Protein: CASSVTTGAGNTIYF.

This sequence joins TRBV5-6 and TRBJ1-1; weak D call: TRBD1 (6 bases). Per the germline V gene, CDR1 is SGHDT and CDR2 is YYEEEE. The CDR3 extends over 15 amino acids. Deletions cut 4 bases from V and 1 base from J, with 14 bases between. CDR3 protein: CASSRRTERNTEAFF. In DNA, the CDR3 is TGTGCCAGCAGCCGACGGACAGAGAGGAACACTGAAGCTTTCTTT.

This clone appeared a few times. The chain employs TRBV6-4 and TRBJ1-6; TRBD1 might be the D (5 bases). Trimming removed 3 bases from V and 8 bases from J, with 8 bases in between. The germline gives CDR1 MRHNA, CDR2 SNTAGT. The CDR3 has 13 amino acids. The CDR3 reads CASSEDKDSPLHF. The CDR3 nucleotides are TGTGCCAGCAGTGAGGACAAGGATTCACCCCTCCACTTT.

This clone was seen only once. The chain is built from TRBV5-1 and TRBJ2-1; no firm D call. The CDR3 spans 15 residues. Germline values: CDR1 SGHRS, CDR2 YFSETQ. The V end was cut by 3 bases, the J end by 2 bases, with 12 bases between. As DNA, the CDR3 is TGCGCCAGCAGCTCCCTGGGCGACCCCTACAATGAGCAGTTCTTC. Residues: CASSSLGDPYNEQFF.

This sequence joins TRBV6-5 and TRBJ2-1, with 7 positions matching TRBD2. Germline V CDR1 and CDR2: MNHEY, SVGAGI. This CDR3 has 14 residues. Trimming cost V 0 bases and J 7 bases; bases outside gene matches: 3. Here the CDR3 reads CASSYSVGRNEQFF. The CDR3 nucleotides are TGTGCCAGCAGTTACTCGGTCGGGAGGAATGAGCAGTTCTTC.

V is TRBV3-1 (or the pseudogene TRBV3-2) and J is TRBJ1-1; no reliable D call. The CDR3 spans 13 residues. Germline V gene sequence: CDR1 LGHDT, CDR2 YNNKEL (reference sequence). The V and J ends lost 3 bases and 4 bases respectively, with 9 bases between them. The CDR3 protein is CASSQGWSTEAFF. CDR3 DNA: TGTGCCAGCAGCCAGGGTTGGAGCACTGAAGCTTTCTTT.